These 14 T cell receptor beta chains came from one sample sequenced in a study of CD8+ T cells in alopecia areata. RNA was extracted and reverse transcribed into cDNA as the sequencing template. Using immunoSEQ multiplex PCR, the repertoire was profiled, and TCRdb retains in-frame clones only, with some absent. This table holds about 190,000 clones, 50% to 60% found once. Treatment of the sample: oral pan-JAK inhibitor, 5-10 mg twice daily. The sample here was CD4+ T cells sorted from blood, taken at week 4, from a patient treated with tofacitinib. The receptors were sampled from a human donor with alopecia areata.

The sample holds a few counts of this clone. The rearrangement joins TRBV6-5 to TRBJ2-3; 8 nucleotides align to TRBD1. The J segment lost 0 bases and the V segment lost 2 bases, leaving 4 bases of the junction unmatched. This CDR3 is 16 amino acids long. Germline loops: CDR1 MNHEY, CDR2 SVGAGI. DNA for the CDR3: TGTGCCAGCAGTTACGGGCAGGGGGCTAGCACAGATACGCAGTATTTT. It yields the protein CASSYGQGASTDTQYF.

This clone was seen a handful of times. The genes are TRBV30 and TRBJ2-7; 7 bases fit TRBD1. The germline V gene has CDR1 GTSNPN and CDR2 SVGIG (reference sequence). The CDR3 spans 14 residues. Trimming at V came to 2 bases and at J to 3 bases, leaving 7 bases not matched to a gene. CDR3 loop: CAWSRGQRNYEQYF. Here the CDR3 DNA reads TGTGCCTGGAGTCGGGGACAGCGCAACTACGAGCAGTACTTC.

The rearrangement links TRBV4-3 to TRBJ2-4; a weak D match, TRBD1 (5 bases). Germline V CDR1 and CDR2: LGHNA, YSLEER. Trimming left V 6 bases short and J 6 bases short, with 18 bases between. This CDR3 has 15 amino acids. CDR3 sequence: CASRHVGSGPNIQYF. The CDR3 DNA reads as TGCGCCAGCAGACACGTTGGCTCAGGGCCAAACATTCAGTACTTC.

V usage is TRBV4-3 and J usage is TRBJ1-4, with D unresolved. Between the trimmed V and J ends, which lost 0 bases and 8 bases, there was a span of 13 bases. Germline assignment: CDR1 LGHNA and CDR2 YSLEER. The CDR3 has 15 residues. CDR3 nucleotides: TGCGCCAGCAGCCAAGATCCGAATACGGACGAAAAACTGTTTTTT. It encodes CASSQDPNTDEKLFF.

The chain has TRBV6-5 and TRBJ2-5; D remains ambiguous. The CDR3 is 13 amino acids. Trimming took off 7 bases at V and 9 bases at J, with 18 bases between the two ends. Per germline, CDR1 MNHEY and CDR2 SVGAGI. The CDR3 sequence: CASKTSGSKAQYF. The CDR3 bases are TGTGCCAGCAAAACCTCCGGCTCTAAGGCCCAGTACTTC.

The rearrangement uses TRBV6-6 and TRBJ1-2; 10 bases align to TRBD1. With 5 bases clipped from V and 5 bases from J, the junction kept 5 bases outside the gene matches. CDR3 size: 14 residues. Looked up from germline, CDR1 is MNHNY and CDR2 is SVGAGI (reference sequence). CDR3 sequence: CASSQDRGYYGYTF. DNA for the CDR3: TGTGCCAGCAGTCAGGACAGGGGGTATTATGGCTACACCTTC.

V usage is TRBV7-6 and J usage is TRBJ2-7; D might be TRBD1 (6 bases). There are 13 residues in the CDR3. With 5 bases removed from V and 6 bases from J, the gap between germline ends came to 14 bases. Germline V gene sequence: CDR1 SGHVS, CDR2 FNYEAQ. The DNA for the CDR3 is TGTGCCAGCAGCGTCAAAACAGGGACCGAGCAGTACTTC. It translates to CASSVKTGTEQYF. Filled out from reference TRBV7-6 and TRBJ2-7, the complete variable domain reads GAGVSQSPRYKVTKRGQDVALRCDPISGHVSLYWYRQALGQGPEFLTYFNYEAQQDKSGLPNDRFSAERPEGSISTLTIQRTEQRDSAMYRCASSVKTGTEQYFGPGTRLTVT.

The rearrangement uses TRBV5-4 and TRBJ2-5, with 8 bases identical to TRBD1. The CDR3 is made up of 14 amino acids. Germline lookup yields CDR1 SGHNT and CDR2 YYREEE (reference sequence). The ends lost 3 bases at V and 9 bases at J; junction bases unmatched: 10. CDR3 region: CASSSKTGVGAQYF. The CDR3 coding sequence is TGTGCCAGCAGCTCGAAGACAGGGGTAGGGGCCCAGTACTTC.

DNA of the CDR3: TGTGCCAGCAGCTCCGGGACTAGCGGGAGGGGTGAGCAGTTCTTC. Residues: CASSSGTSGRGEQFF. The chain recombines TRBV6-5 with TRBJ2-1, with 16 bases lining up with TRBD2. The CDR3 covers 15 residues. Trimming cost V 6 bases and J 9 bases; bases outside gene matches: 5. CDR1 and CDR2 (germline): MNHEY, SVGAGI.

The chain combines TRBV6-5 with TRBJ2-1; D not certain. CDR3 length: 15 amino acids. Germline V lookup: CDR1 MNHEY, CDR2 SVGAGI. The V and J ends lost 5 bases and 4 bases respectively, with 15 bases between them. The chain's CDR3 is CASSPLGKTYNEQFF. The DNA of the CDR3 is TGTGCCAGCAGTCCTCTGGGGAAGACATACAATGAGCAGTTCTTC.

The chain is built from TRBV2 and TRBJ1-1; D not certain. The CDR3 runs to 13 residues. Germline loops: CDR1 SNHLY, CDR2 FYNNEI. The germline V and J ends were trimmed by 2 bases and 10 bases, with 14 bases remaining between them. CDR3 in DNA: TGTGCCAGCAGTGAAACAGCTTATCATAGAGCTTTCTTT. Translation gives CASSETAYHRAFF.

This clone has just a few counts. The gene calls are TRBV19 and TRBJ2-1; D is undetermined. CDR1 and CDR2 from the germline V gene are LNHDA and SQIVND (reference sequence). V lost 5 bases and J lost 6, with 14 bases in between. CDR3 length: 14 amino acids. This CDR3 reads CASSPVRKSNEQFF. The DNA for the CDR3 is TGTGCCAGTAGTCCCGTGAGGAAAAGCAATGAGCAGTTCTTC.

The CDR3 reads CATSSIRSEAFF. CDR3 in DNA: TGTGCCACCAGCTCTATCAGGTCGGAAGCTTTCTTT. The V call is TRBV15, the J call TRBJ1-1; no clear D gene. The CDR3 extends over 12 amino acids. Trimming pared 5 bases from V and 8 bases from J, leaving 12 bases between. Germline V gene data show CDR1 as LNHNV and CDR2 as YYDKDF (reference sequence).

This rearrangement joins TRBV4-2 to TRBJ2-1; tentatively, D is TRBD2 (5 bases). Per the germline V gene, CDR1 is LGHNA and CDR2 is YNFKEQ. V lost 3 bases and J 0 bases, leaving 9 bases between the germline ends. There are 15 residues in the CDR3. The CDR3 DNA reads TGTGCCAGCAGCCAGGGCGGGCCCTCCTACAATGAGCAGTTCTTC. This sequence encodes CASSQGGPSYNEQFF.